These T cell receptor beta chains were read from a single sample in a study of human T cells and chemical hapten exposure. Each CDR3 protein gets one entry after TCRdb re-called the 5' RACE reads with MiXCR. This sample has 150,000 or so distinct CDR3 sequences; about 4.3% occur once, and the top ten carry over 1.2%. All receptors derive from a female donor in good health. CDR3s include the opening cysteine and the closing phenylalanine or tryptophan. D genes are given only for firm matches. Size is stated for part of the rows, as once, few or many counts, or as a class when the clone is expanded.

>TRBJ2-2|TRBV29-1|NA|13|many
TGCAGCGTCCCCGGACCCTACAGCGGGGAGCTGTTTTTT
CSVPGPYSGELFF
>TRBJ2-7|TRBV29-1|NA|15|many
TGCAGCGCCGCCGTTACTAGAATAGACTCCTACGAGCAGTACTTC
CSAAVTRIDSYEQYF
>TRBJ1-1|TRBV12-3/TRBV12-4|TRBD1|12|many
TGTGCCAGCGAGGGGGCGACCACTGAAGCTTTCTTT
CASEGATTEAFF
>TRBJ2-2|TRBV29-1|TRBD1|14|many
TGCAGCGTTGTGGGACAGACCCGCACCGGGGAGCTGTTTTTT
CSVVGQTRTGELFF
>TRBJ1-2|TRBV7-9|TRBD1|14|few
TGTGCCAGCAGCTTTGGCAGGGGGGGCTGTGGCTACACCTTC
CASSFGRGGCGYTF
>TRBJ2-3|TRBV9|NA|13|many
TGTGCCAGCACCCCTCCTAGCACAGATACGCAGTATTTT
CASTPPSTDTQYF
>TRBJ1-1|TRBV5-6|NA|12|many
TGTGCCAGCAGCGCGACAGCATCTGAAGCTTTCTTT
CASSATASEAFF
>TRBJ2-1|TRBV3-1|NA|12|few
TGTGCCAGCAGCCAAGCCCAATGGGAGCAGTTCTTC
CASSQAQWEQFF
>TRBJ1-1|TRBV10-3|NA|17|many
TGTGCCATCAGTGAGTCTGCGGCGGGACAAATGAACACTGAAGCTTTCTTT
CAISESAAGQMNTEAFF
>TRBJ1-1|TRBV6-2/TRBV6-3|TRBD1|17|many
TGTGCCAGCAGTCCGTGGACAGGGTTTGTTATTAACACTGAAGCTTTCTTT
CASSPWTGFVINTEAFF
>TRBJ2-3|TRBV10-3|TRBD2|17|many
TGTGCCATCAGATTAGCGGGGGCCGACATTAGCACAGATACGCAGTATTTT
CAIRLAGADISTDTQYF
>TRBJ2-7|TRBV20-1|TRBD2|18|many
TGCAGTGCTAGCCCCCTCATGATGCGCCAGCGGGGGGGAAACGAGCAGTACTTC
CSASPLMMRQRGGNEQYF
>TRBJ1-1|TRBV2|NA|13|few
TGTGCCAGGATGTGGACAGCGAACACTGAAGCTTTCTTT
CARMWTANTEAFF
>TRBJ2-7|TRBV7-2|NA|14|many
TGTGCCAGCAGCCTGAAGGGCAACTCCTACGAGCAGTACTTC
CASSLKGNSYEQYF
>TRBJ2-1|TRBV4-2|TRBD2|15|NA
TGTGCCAGCAGCCAAGGGGCTAGCGGGTACAATGAGCAGTTCTTC
CASSQGASGYNEQFF
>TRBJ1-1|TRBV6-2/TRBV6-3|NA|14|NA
TGTGCCAGCAGAAACGCCGGGAGGTACACTGAAGCTTTCTTT
CASRNAGRYTEAFF
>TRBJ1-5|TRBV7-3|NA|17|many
TGTGCCAGCAGCTTAGCCCAGGGACGGACTGATCCTCAGCCCCAGCATTTT
CASSLAQGRTDPQPQHF
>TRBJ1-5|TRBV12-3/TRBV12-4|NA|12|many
TGTGCCAGCAGTCTAAATAATCAGCCCCAGCATTTT
CASSLNNQPQHF
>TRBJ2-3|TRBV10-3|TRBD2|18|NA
TGTGCCATCAGTGGACAGCGGGGGGACCCTCCTCGCACAGATACGCAGTATTTT
CAISGQRGDPPRTDTQYF
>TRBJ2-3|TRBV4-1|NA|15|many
TGCGCCAGCAGCCAAGATTTTGTGAAGACAGATACGCAGTATTTT
CASSQDFVKTDTQYF
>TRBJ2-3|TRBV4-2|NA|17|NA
TGTGCCAGCAGCCAAGATACTGGGAGGGGGAGCACAGATACGCAGTATTTT
CASSQDTGRGSTDTQYF
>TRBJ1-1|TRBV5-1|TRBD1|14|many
TGCGCCAGCGAACAGGGGGCGCCGAACACTGAAGCTTTCTTT
CASEQGAPNTEAFF
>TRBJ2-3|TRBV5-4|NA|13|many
TGTGCCAGCAGCCGAACAGGCACCTATACGCAGTATTTT
CASSRTGTYTQYF
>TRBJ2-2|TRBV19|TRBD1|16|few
TGTGCCAGTAGTATCCAGGGGGTTTTCTTGGCCGGGGAGCTGTTTTTT
CASSIQGVFLAGELFF
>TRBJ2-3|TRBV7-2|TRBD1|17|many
TGTGCCAGCAGCTTAGAAGGCAACAGGGGGCATGGAGATACGCAGTATTTT
CASSLEGNRGHGDTQYF
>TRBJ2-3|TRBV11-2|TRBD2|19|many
TGTGCCAGCAGCTTGCGGGCTGTCTCAGCGGGGGGGCGCACAGATACGCAGTATTTT
CASSLRAVSAGGRTDTQYF
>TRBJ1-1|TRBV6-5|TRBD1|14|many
TGTGCCAGCAGTCCCCGGACAGGGGTGTCTGAAGCTTTCTTT
CASSPRTGVSEAFF
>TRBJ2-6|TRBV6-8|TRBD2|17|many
TGTGCCAGCAGTAAACTAGCGGGGGGGCCTGGGGCCAACGTCCTGACTTTC
CASSKLAGGPGANVLTF
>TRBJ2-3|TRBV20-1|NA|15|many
TGCAGTGCTAGTGTCCCCAGGGGGGACGGGGATACGCAGTATTTT
CSASVPRGDGDTQYF
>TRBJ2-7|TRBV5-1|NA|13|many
TGCGCCAGCAGCTTGGCCAGTCGAGACGAGCAGTACTTC
CASSLASRDEQYF
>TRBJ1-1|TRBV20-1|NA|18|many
TGCAGTGCTAGATTTTCAGGGGCGGACCGGATTCGGAACACTGAAGCTTTCTTT
CSARFSGADRIRNTEAFF
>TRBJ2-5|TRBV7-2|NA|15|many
TGTGCCAGCAGCCTGCTCGCGGGGTATTCCGAGACCCAGTACTTC
CASSLLAGYSETQYF
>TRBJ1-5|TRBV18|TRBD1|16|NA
TGTGCCAGCTCACCACAGGGACAGGGACCTAATCAGCCCCAGCATTTT
CASSPQGQGPNQPQHF
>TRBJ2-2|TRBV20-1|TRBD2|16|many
TGCAGTGCTAGGGAAAAGCGGGGGGTAAACACCGGGGAGCTGTTTTTT
CSAREKRGVNTGELFF
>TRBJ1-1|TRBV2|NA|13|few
TGTGCCAGCAAGGAGGACATTGTCACTGAAGCTTTCTTT
CASKEDIVTEAFF
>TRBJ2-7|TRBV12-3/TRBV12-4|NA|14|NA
TGTGCCAGCAGTGTGCGACAGGACTCCGACGAGCAGTACTTC
CASSVRQDSDEQYF
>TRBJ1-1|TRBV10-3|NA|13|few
TGTGCCATCAGTGCCTCAGTGAACACTGAAGCTTTCTTT
CAISASVNTEAFF
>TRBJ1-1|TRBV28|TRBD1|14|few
TGTGCCAGCAGTTTAAGCGGAGGCGAGACAGGGGCTTTCTTT
CASSLSGGETGAFF
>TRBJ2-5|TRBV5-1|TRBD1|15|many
TGCGCCAGCAGCAAGACAGGGTTGGGGGAAGAGACCCAGTACTTC
CASSKTGLGEETQYF
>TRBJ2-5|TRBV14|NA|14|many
TGTGCCAGCAGCCAAAGACTGGCAGATGGGACCCAGTACTTC
CASSQRLADGTQYF
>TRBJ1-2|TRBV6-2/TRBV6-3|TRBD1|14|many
TGTGCCAGCAGTCCAGGGGGCGAGGACTATGGCTACACCTTC
CASSPGGEDYGYTF
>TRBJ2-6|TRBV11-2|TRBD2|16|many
TGTGCCAGCAGCTTTCCAGGCGGGGGTGGGGCCAACGTCCTGACTTTC
CASSFPGGGGANVLTF
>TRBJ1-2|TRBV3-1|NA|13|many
TGTGCCAGCAGCCAAGGTAGAGCGGGAAACTACACCTTC
CASSQGRAGNYTF
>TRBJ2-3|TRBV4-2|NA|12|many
TGTGCCAGCAGCGCCCTCGCAGATACGCAGTATTTT
CASSALADTQYF
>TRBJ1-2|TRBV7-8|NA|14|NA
TGTGCCAGCAGTTTGACAGAAGGGGGTTATGGCTACACCTTC
CASSLTEGGYGYTF
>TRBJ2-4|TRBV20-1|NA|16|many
TGCAGTGCTAGAGTTCCCCCTAGGGGGGCCAAAAACATTCAGTACTTC
CSARVPPRGAKNIQYF
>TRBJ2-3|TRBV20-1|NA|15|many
TGCAGTGCTCCTCAATCCTCCAAGTTTGCAGATACGCAGTATTTT
CSAPQSSKFADTQYF
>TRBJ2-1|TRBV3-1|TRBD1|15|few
TGTGCCAGCAGCCCTAGACAGGGGGCGGATGGTGAGCAGTTCTTC
CASSPRQGADGEQFF
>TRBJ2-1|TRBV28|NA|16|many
TGTGCCAGCAGTTCCCGCGTTGGGGGTACCTACAATGAGCAGTTCTTC
CASSSRVGGTYNEQFF
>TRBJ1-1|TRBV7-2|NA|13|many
TGTGCCAGCAGCTCTCACTTGGGCACTGAAGCTTTCTTT
CASSSHLGTEAFF
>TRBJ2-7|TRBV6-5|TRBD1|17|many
TGTGCCAGCAGTTACTTCCGTGGACAGGGGGACTATTACGAGCAGTACTTC
CASSYFRGQGDYYEQYF
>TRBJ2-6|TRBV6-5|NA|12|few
TGTGCCTCCCGTGGCGGGGCCAACGTCCTGACTTTC
CASRGGANVLTF
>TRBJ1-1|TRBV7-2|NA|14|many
TGTGCCAGCAGCTTAGGCGAGGGGATAGGGGAAGCTTTCTTT
CASSLGEGIGEAFF
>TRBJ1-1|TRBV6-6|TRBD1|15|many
TGTGCCAGCACGGGGACAGGCCGCTACGACACTGAAGCTTTCTTT
CASTGTGRYDTEAFF